The source of this TCR beta chain is a study of read filtering for tumor transcriptome and immune sequencing. Points from the study as a whole: Dropping single-read clonotypes raised IR-seq and RNA-seq shared-clonotype correlation.

Trimming pared 5 bases from V and 2 bases from J, leaving 11 bases between. Germline V gene lookup returns CDR1 SGHDN and CDR2 FVKESK. This CDR3 is built from 14 residues. This clonotype was counted at least ten times. Its antigen is as yet unknown. From around 0.4 ug of RNA, a library with molecular barcoded alpha/delta and beta/gamma adaptors was made. Using its own MiXCR run on the reads, TCRdb lists one record per CDR3 protein. This table holds fewer than 50,000 distinct CDR3 sequences, roughly 13% found once. What was sequenced was a population of CD138-negative cells sorted from bone marrow. The J gene is TRBJ2-3, the V gene TRBV14; D not certain. The TCR originated in a donor at least 40 years old with multiple myeloma. The DNA of the CDR3 is TGTGCCAGCAGCGACACAGCCTACACAGATACGCAGTATTTT. This codes for CASSDTAYTDTQYF.